The 23 T cell receptor beta chains in this list originate from one sample, sequenced in a study of metastatic and nonmetastatic thyroid tumors (dated by TCRdb to 2018 to 2020). Before undergoing thyroid surgery, none of the patients had been given any kind of treatment. The library relied on PCR. TCRdb records Illumina HiSeq 4000 as the sequencer. The public reads were quality trimmed at Q25 with fastp and then assembled into clones with MiXCR by TCRdb, keeping productive beta chains. The sample contains some 38,000 clones, 15% to 20% of them found a single time. The biggest ten clones account for about 17% of the sample. Sequencing used blood. These receptors came from a female donor with papillary thyroid cancer or a benign thyroid nodule (not recorded which). Some clones in this sample may be carry-over from other donors' samples.

The rearrangement uses TRBV28 and TRBJ2-3; 7 positions match TRBD1. This CDR3 has 16 amino acids. V trimming: 7 bases; J trimming: 4 bases; junction bases outside the gene matches: 14. Germline assignment: CDR1 MDHEN and CDR2 SYDVKM. CDR3 region: CASTLARGLGSDTQYF. The CDR3 DNA follows: TGTGCCAGCACCTTAGCGAGGGGGCTGGGATCAGATACGCAGTATTTT.

This clone was detected only a few times. The junction departs from germline at one end; a sequencing error may be responsible. The V and J genes are TRBV28 and TRBJ2-3; 10 bases map to TRBD2. The CDR3 contains 17 residues. The V gene's germline CDR1 is MDHEN and CDR2 SYDVKM. The CDR3 sequence: CDSSQTSGLQGTDTQYF. The CDR3 DNA reads TGTGACAGCAGCCAGACTAGCGGGCTTCAAGGGACAGATACGCAGTATTTT.

This clone was found a few times. This sequence joins TRBV6-1 and TRBJ2-7; no reliable D call. Germline V gene data show CDR1 as MNHNS and CDR2 as SASEGT. The CDR3 covers 12 residues. Trimming took 3 bases from V and 6 from J, leaving 9 bases between them. The CDR3 DNA is TGTGCCAGCAGTGACAGTACCGTCGAGCAGTACTTC. Its protein is CASSDSTVEQYF.

The chain is built from TRBV12-3 or TRBV12-4 and TRBJ2-1; no reliable D call. CDR3 length: 14 residues. Trimming removed 3 bases at V and 1 base at J, with 7 bases between. CDR3 amino acids: CASSFGQSYNEQFF. The CDR3 DNA reads as TGTGCCAGCAGTTTCGGCCAGTCCTACAATGAGCAGTTCTTC.

A few counts support this clone. This CDR3 is missing its conserved last phenylalanine or tryptophan, likely due to a read error. The V gene is TRBV27, the J gene TRBJ1-6; maybe TRBD1 (5 bases). Trimming cost V 11 bases and J 9 bases, with 20 bases left between them. The CDR3 sequence is 14 residues long. CDR1 MNHEY and CDR2 SMNVEV come from the germline V gene (reference sequence). CDR3 nucleotide sequence: TGTGCCGGCTCGCCAAGGGGCTCACTTTCACCCCTCCACTCT. Protein product: CAGSPRGSLSPLHS.

This clone has a count of ten or more. This rearrangement joins TRBV19 to TRBJ2-2; D unclear. The CDR3 length is 12 residues. Trimming left V 4 bases short and J 2 bases short, with 2 bases between. CDR1 is LNHDA and CDR2 is SQIVND in the germline V gene (reference sequence). CDR3 bases: TGTGCCAGTAGTACCAACACCGGGGAGCTGTTTTTT. Translating it yields CASSTNTGELFF.

This clone was picked up one time. Just one base apart from a much larger clone, this may be a read error. V is TRBV5-5 and J is TRBJ2-1; the D is unclear. Germline assignment: CDR1 SGHKS and CDR2 YYEKEE (reference sequence). The CDR3 is made up of 13 amino acids. CDR3 coding DNA: TGTGCCAGCAGCCGTCAACTTATCAATGATCAGTTCTTC. Translation gives CASSRQLINDQFF.

This clone is judged medium-sized (0.01 to 0.1%). This chain uses TRBV6-2 or TRBV6-3 with TRBJ2-1; 11 bases align to TRBD2. The CDR3 has 16 residues. CDR1 and CDR2 from the germline V gene are MNHEY and SVGEGT. Germline trimming cut 5 bases from V and 7 bases from J; bases unmatched to any gene: 10. CDR3: CASSGVVLAGVNEQFF. The CDR3 region has the DNA TGTGCCAGCAGTGGTGTAGTACTAGCGGGAGTGAATGAGCAGTTCTTC.

There are many counts of this clone. The chain has TRBV27 and TRBJ1-2; D is uncertain. CDR1 MNHEY and CDR2 SMNVEV come from the germline V gene (reference sequence). The length of the CDR3 is 13 residues. V gave up 2 bases and J gave up 4 bases, with 8 bases separating them. The CDR3 loop reads CASSLAESYGYTF. CDR3 coding DNA: TGTGCCAGCAGTTTAGCGGAGTCCTATGGCTACACCTTC.

This clone came up many times. This could be a read error, since a much larger clone is one nucleotide away. The J gene is TRBJ2-6, the V gene TRBV12-3 or TRBV12-4; no firm D call. V lost 6 bases and J 2 bases, leaving 11 bases between the germline ends. The CDR3 runs to 15 residues. Here the CDR3 DNA reads TGTGCCAGCAGCCGAGACATTACTGGGGCCAACGTCCTGACTTTC. This codes for CASSRDITGANVLTF.

CDR3 nucleotide sequence: TGCAGTGCTAGCCCAACTAGCTGGTGGTATGATGAGCAGTTCTTC. As protein: CSASPTSWWYDEQFF. The chain is built from TRBV20-1 and TRBJ2-1; a weak D match, TRBD2 (6 bases). The CDR3 sequence is 15 residues long. V was clipped by 3 bases and J by 8 bases, with 20 bases between them. Per germline, CDR1 DFQATT and CDR2 SNEGSKA (reference sequence).

This clone has at least ten counts. The chain recombines TRBV5-4 with TRBJ2-2; D possibly corresponds to TRBD2 (5 bases). CDR1 and CDR2 (germline): SGHNT, YYREEE (reference sequence). The ends were cut back, 2 bases at V and 8 bases at J, with 7 bases in the middle. The CDR3 is made up of 12 amino acids. CDR3 sequence: CASSFPGGELFF. Here the CDR3 DNA reads TGTGCCAGCAGCTTTCCGGGGGGGGAGCTGTTTTTT. Drawing the rest from reference TRBV5-4 and TRBJ2-2, the complete variable domain is ETGVTQSPTHLIKTRGQQVTLRCSSQSGHNTVSWYQQALGQGPQFIFQYYREEENGRGNFPPRFSGLQFPNYSSELNVNALELDDSALYLCASSFPGGELFFGEGSRLTVL.

This clone occurred many times. CDR3 sequence (DNA): TGCGCCAGCAGCTTGGCCGGTCGTGGTTCCATGAACACTGAAGCTTTCTTT. This gives the protein CASSLAGRGSMNTEAFF. V usage is TRBV5-1 and J usage is TRBJ1-1; D remains unclear. With 0 bases removed from V and 0 bases from J, the gap between germline ends came to 15 bases. The germline V gene encodes CDR1 SGHRS and CDR2 YFSETQ. This CDR3 region has 17 residues.

This clone was counted ten times or more. The V and J genes are TRBV20-1 and TRBJ1-4; TRBD1 might be the D (5 bases). From germline, CDR1 is DFQATT and CDR2 SNEGSKA (reference sequence). This CDR3 comprises 10 residues. The CDR3 spells CRAGNEKLFF. As DNA, the CDR3 is TGCAGAGCAGGGAATGAAAAACTGTTTTTT.

The chain carries TRBV6-5 and TRBJ2-3, with D maybe TRBD2 (6 bases). This CDR3 contains 15 residues. The germline V and J ends were trimmed by 7 bases and 7 bases, with 21 bases remaining between them. The V gene's germline CDR1 is MNHEY and CDR2 SVGAGI. The CDR3 loop reads CASKPSASGAYTQYF. DNA of the CDR3: TGTGCCAGCAAGCCTAGCGCGAGTGGGGCGTATACGCAGTATTTT.

This clone was seen ten or more times. The J gene is TRBJ1-6, the V gene TRBV12-3 or TRBV12-4; D unresolved. The CDR3 sequence is 14 residues long. The V end lost 3 bases, the J end lost 10 bases, and 13 bases lay between the germline ends. CDR3 in amino acids: CASSFRAGGSPLHF. The CDR3 nucleotides read TGTGCCAGCAGTTTCCGGGCAGGCGGGTCACCCCTCCACTTT.

V usage is TRBV5-1 and J usage is TRBJ2-2; 9 bases align to TRBD2. V dropped 4 bases and J dropped 7; count of bases not matched to a gene: 5. The CDR3 runs to 14 residues. The germline gives CDR1 SGHRS, CDR2 YFSETQ. This CDR3 is CASSHSGSGGELFF. The CDR3 bases are TGCGCCAGCAGCCATAGCGGGAGCGGCGGGGAGCTGTTTTTT.

Concerning this clone: Relative to the germline gene, one junction end is altered; a read error may explain this. This chain links TRBV28 with TRBJ2-2, with a tentative D call TRBD2 (7 bases). Germline lookup yields CDR1 MDHEN and CDR2 SYDVKM. The CDR3 is 13 residues long. CDR3 coding DNA: TGTGCCAGCAGCCATCGGAAGTGGGGGGGGCTGTTCTTT. Residues: CASSHRKWGGLFF.

This clone occurred a few times. The CDR3 loop is CASSRGYRELFF. CDR3 in DNA: TGTGCCAGTAGTAGGGGCTACAGGGAGCTGTTTTTT. The V gene is TRBV19, the J gene TRBJ2-2; the D gene is possibly TRBD1 (5 bases). Germline lookup yields CDR1 LNHDA and CDR2 SQIVND (reference sequence). Deletions cut 4 bases from V and 9 bases from J, with 9 bases between. The CDR3 runs 12 residues.

The table lists this clone with a few counts. The V call is TRBV28, the J call TRBJ1-6, with D uncertain. CDR3 length: 18 residues. The germline V gene encodes CDR1 MDHEN and CDR2 SYDVKM. Trimming removed 4 bases at V and 9 bases at J, with 25 bases between. The CDR3 is CASSSHVFGTQVGSPLHF. The CDR3, as DNA: TGTGCCAGCAGTTCACATGTGTTCGGTACACAAGTGGGTTCACCCCTCCACTTT.

This clone was seen at least ten times. This sequence joins TRBV10-2 and TRBJ2-7; perhaps TRBD2 as D (6 bases). This CDR3 has 14 amino acids. Trimming removed 4 bases at V and 5 bases at J, with 15 bases between. Germline values: CDR1 WSHSY, CDR2 SAAADI. CDR3 DNA: TGCGCCAGCAGTGGGGTCGGGGGACTGCACGAGCAGTACTTC. Its protein product is CASSGVGGLHEQYF.

As to this clone: Mismatch with germline at one junction end may stem from a read error. The chain has TRBV4-3 and TRBJ1-2, with unresolved D. CDR1 and CDR2 (germline): LGHNA, YSLEER. This CDR3 has 16 residues. The CDR3 region has the DNA TGCGCCAGCAGCGAAGAACGCAGCGGGAGCGCAGGAGGCTACACCTTC. Translation gives CASSEERSGSAGGYTF.

This clone was recorded at least ten times. The rearrangement links TRBV12-3 or TRBV12-4 to TRBJ2-7; D perhaps matches TRBD1 (6 bases). This CDR3 comprises 12 residues. V lost 6 bases, J lost 4 bases, and 10 bases lay in between. The CDR3 spells CASRQTGYEQYF. As DNA, the CDR3 is TGTGCCAGCAGACAAACAGGGTACGAGCAGTACTTC.